This passage covers 28 T cell receptor beta chains from one sample sequenced in a study of cytomegalovirus exposure and HLA in healthy donors. It was with 60 Vbeta and 13 Jbeta primers that the PCR ran. The table came from immunoSEQ multiplex PCR; TCRdb's copy has only in-frame clones and leaves some out. The sample lists some 82,000 clones; approximately 84% were seen once. The sample comprised PBMCs. The receptors were sampled from a woman in her 50s in good health and CMV-seronegative.

The chain is built from TRBV5-6 and TRBJ2-5, with D possibly being TRBD1 (6 bases). The V gene lost 2 bases and the J gene lost 4 bases, with 12 bases spanning the gap. This CDR3 has 14 amino acids. CDR1 and CDR2 from the germline V gene are SGHDT and YYEEEE. The CDR3 nucleotides read TGTGCCAGCAGCTTCGACCCCAGGGGAGAGACCCAGTACTTC. Its translation: CASSFDPRGETQYF.

A note on this clone: Sequence at one end of the junction differs from germline and may be a read error. The V and J genes are TRBV7-7 and TRBJ2-5; TRBD2 agrees at 11 bases. The CDR3 is 16 amino acids. Per germline, CDR1 SSHAT and CDR2 FNYEAQ (reference sequence). CDR3: CASSRTSGGNQETQYF. Written as DNA, the CDR3 is TGTGCTAGCAGCCGCACTAGCGGGGGAAATCAAGAGACCCAGTACTTC.

The V gene is TRBV4-1, the J gene TRBJ2-1; TRBD1 aligns across 7 bases. From germline, CDR1 is MGHRA and CDR2 YSYEKL. This CDR3 has 15 residues. The V gene end was trimmed by 4 bases and the J gene end by 5 bases; junction bases not matched to a gene: 8. The CDR3 sequence: CASSRETGLDNEQFF. CDR3 nucleotides: TGCGCCAGCAGCCGAGAGACAGGGTTGGACAATGAGCAGTTCTTC.

The V call is TRBV10-3, the J call TRBJ2-3, with 10 bases fitting TRBD2. CDR1 ENHRY and CDR2 SYGVKD come from the germline V gene. V trimming: 6 bases; J trimming: 0 bases; junction bases outside the gene matches: 9. The length of the CDR3 is 17 residues. The CDR3 protein is CAISPMGTSASTDTQYF. CDR3 sequence (DNA): TGTGCCATCAGCCCCATGGGGACTAGCGCTAGCACAGATACGCAGTATTTT.

This clone has only one observation. The chain combines TRBV28 with TRBJ1-6, with a tentative D call TRBD1 (5 bases). Per germline, CDR1 MDHEN and CDR2 SYDVKM. The CDR3 spans 15 residues. V dropped 5 bases and J dropped 7 bases, with 15 bases sitting between them. The DNA of the CDR3 is TGTGCCAGCAGTCGATTTCGGGGGGAAAATTCACCCCTCCACTTT. Translated: CASSRFRGENSPLHF.

The chain has TRBV7-6 and TRBJ1-1, with D perhaps matching TRBD1 (5 bases). The V and J ends lost 3 bases and 6 bases respectively, with 8 bases between them. The CDR3 loop spans 12 amino acids. Germline CDR1 and CDR2: SGHVS and FNYEAQ. The CDR3 DNA follows: TGTGCCAGCAGCTTTCTAGGGGCTGAAGCTTTCTTT. As protein: CASSFLGAEAFF.

This clone was recorded once. J is TRBJ2-5 and V is TRBV6-6; 13 bases map to TRBD2. Germline loops: CDR1 MNHNY, CDR2 SVGAGI (reference sequence). The CDR3 spans 16 residues. J gave up 4 bases and V 4 bases, and 6 bases lay outside the gene matches. The CDR3: CASSLATSGGSETQYF. CDR3 sequence (DNA): TGTGCCAGCAGTTTAGCGACTAGCGGGGGGTCAGAGACCCAGTACTTC.

The rearrangement joins TRBV7-8 to TRBJ2-1, with D possibly being TRBD1 (6 bases). The CDR3 has 13 amino acids. Trimming shortened V by 1 base and J by 5 bases, and 6 bases separated the two germline ends. Germline V CDR1 and CDR2: SGHVS, FQNEAQ. The CDR3 reads CASSLGTDNEQFF. The CDR3 DNA reads as TGTGCCAGCAGCTTAGGGACAGACAATGAGCAGTTCTTC.

This sequence joins TRBV19 and TRBJ2-3, with no clear D. Looked up from germline, CDR1 is LNHDA and CDR2 is SQIVND (reference sequence). V was pared by 0 bases and J by 5 bases, with 12 bases between. This CDR3 has 15 residues. The CDR3 coding sequence is TGTGCCAGTAGTATAGATCACCAGGTAGGAGATACGCAGTATTTT. This encodes CASSIDHQVGDTQYF.

This clone was seen more than once but under ten times. The chain recombines TRBV30 with TRBJ1-1; D uncertain. CDR3 length: 13 residues. Germline lookup yields CDR1 GTSNPN and CDR2 SVGIG (reference sequence). V was clipped by 5 bases and J by 5 bases, with 15 bases between them. CDR3 nucleotide sequence: TGTGCCTGGTTTCACCGGGGTGGGACTGAAGCTTTCTTT. This translates into CAWFHRGGTEAFF.

Of note for this clone: Lacking the conserved final phenylalanine or tryptophan, this CDR3 likely reflects a read error. The chain has TRBV28 and TRBJ1-4, with TRBD1 matching over 10 bases. V shed 5 bases, J shed 5 bases, and the junction held 5 bases outside the gene matches. Germline V gene sequence: CDR1 MDHEN, CDR2 SYDVKM. There are 15 residues in the CDR3. CDR3 nucleotide sequence: TGTGCCAGCAGTGTCCCGGGACAGGGGAATGAAAAACTGTTTGTT. It yields the protein CASSVPGQGNEKLFV.

V and J are TRBV6-5 and TRBJ2-6; D unresolved. V was clipped by 6 bases and J by 4 bases, with 10 bases between them. Germline values: CDR1 MNHEY, CDR2 SVGAGI. The CDR3 length is 14 residues. The CDR3 sequence: CASRWVGGANVLTF. The CDR3 region has the DNA TGTGCCAGCAGATGGGTCGGGGGGGCCAACGTCCTGACTTTC.

The chain employs TRBV9 and TRBJ1-4, with D unresolved. Trimming stripped 3 bases from V and 7 bases from J, with 7 bases between. Germline V gene data show CDR1 as SGDLS and CDR2 as YYNGEE. The CDR3 totals 12 residues. CDR3 sequence reads: CASSARGEKLFF. The CDR3 DNA reads TGTGCCAGCAGCGCCCGAGGTGAAAAACTGTTTTTT.

This sequence joins TRBV27 and TRBJ1-5; weak D call: TRBD1 (6 bases). The V end lost 2 bases, the J end lost 9 bases, and 11 bases lay between the germline ends. Germline-derived CDR1 and CDR2 are MNHEY and SMNVEV (reference sequence). The CDR3 loop spans 13 amino acids. DNA for the CDR3: TGTGCCAGCAGTTTAAGGGGGTCCTGGCCCCAGCATTTT. Translated: CASSLRGSWPQHF.

The gene calls are TRBV4-1 and TRBJ2-3; D gene uncertain. Germline V gives CDR1 MGHRA, CDR2 YSYEKL. Trimming took off 5 bases at V and 4 bases at J, with 7 bases between the two ends. The CDR3 is 12 residues long. For the CDR3, the DNA is TGCGCCAGCAGCTTGACTCCAGATACGCAGTATTTT. This translates into CASSLTPDTQYF.

This chain uses TRBV28 with TRBJ1-2; 9 bases match TRBD1. The CDR3 is 16 residues long. Germline V lookup: CDR1 MDHEN, CDR2 SYDVKM. The junction had 12 bases not matched to a gene; V was cut back by 4 bases and J by 6 bases. Written as DNA, the CDR3 is TGTGCCAGCAGTTCCGGGACAGGGTCCTCAGCACATGGCTACACCTTC. This codes for CASSSGTGSSAHGYTF.

V is TRBV20-1 and J is TRBJ2-7, with D uncertain. This CDR3 comprises 11 residues. Per the germline V gene, CDR1 is DFQATT and CDR2 is SNEGSKA (reference sequence). Trimming removed 0 bases at V and 2 bases at J, with 2 bases between. This CDR3 is CSARDTYEQYF. In DNA form, the CDR3 reads TGCAGTGCTAGAGATACCTACGAGCAGTACTTC.

The chain uses TRBV13 and TRBJ2-3; TRBD2 matches at 11 bases. The CDR3 has 15 amino acids. J gave up 6 bases and V 5 bases, and 7 bases lay outside the gene matches. Germline loops: CDR1 PRHDT, CDR2 FYEKMQ (reference sequence). The chain's CDR3 is CASSKGLAVRDTQYF. Here the CDR3 DNA reads TGTGCCAGCAGCAAGGGACTAGCGGTGCGGGATACGCAGTATTTT.

The chain employs TRBV18 and TRBJ1-5; D might be TRBD1 (5 bases). In germline, CDR1 is KGHSH, CDR2 LQKENI. The V gene lost 8 bases and the J gene lost 5 bases, with 13 bases spanning the gap. The CDR3 has 13 residues. CDR3 sequence (DNA): TGTGCCAGCCCTGTGGGGGAGGATCAGCCCCAGCATTTT. Protein sequence: CASPVGEDQPQHF.

The rearrangement joins TRBV4-3 to TRBJ1-2, with a tentative D call TRBD1 (6 bases). Per germline, CDR1 LGHNA and CDR2 YSLEER. This CDR3 has 16 amino acids. The V gene lost 4 bases and the J gene lost 3 bases, with 18 bases spanning the gap. CDR3 sequence reads: CASSPRPNRADYGYTF. CDR3 DNA: TGCGCCAGCAGCCCACGGCCGAACAGGGCGGACTATGGCTACACCTTC.

The chain combines TRBV15 with TRBJ1-4; the D gene is possibly TRBD1 (5 bases). Looked up from germline, CDR1 is LNHNV and CDR2 is YYDKDF (reference sequence). This CDR3 comprises 11 residues. V dropped 8 bases and J dropped 6 bases, with 7 bases sitting between them. The CDR3 coding sequence is TGTGCCACCGCCAGGGATGAAAAACTGTTTTTT. Translation: CATARDEKLFF.

This chain connects TRBV19 to TRBJ1-5; D remains ambiguous. CDR1 LNHDA and CDR2 SQIVND come from the germline V gene (reference sequence). The V and J ends lost 0 bases and 0 bases respectively, with 9 bases between them. CDR3 length equals 16 residues. CDR3: CASSIEYSYSNQPQHF. CDR3 in DNA: TGTGCCAGTAGTATAGAATACAGCTATAGCAATCAGCCCCAGCATTTT.

The chain recombines TRBV30 with TRBJ1-4; possibly TRBD1 for D (6 bases). Between the trimmed V and J ends, which lost 3 bases and 3 bases, there was a span of 11 bases. The CDR3 is 14 amino acids. Germline CDR1 reads GTSNPN; CDR2 reads SVGIG (reference sequence). CDR3 residues: CAWSRGNSNEKLFF. CDR3 DNA: TGTGCCTGGAGCAGGGGAAACTCTAATGAAAAACTGTTTTTT.

This chain uses TRBV29-1 with TRBJ1-1; 8 nucleotides match TRBD1. J was trimmed by 7 bases and V by 4 bases; bases with no gene match: 11. Germline CDR1 is SQVTM and CDR2 is ANQGSEA. The CDR3 has 14 residues. CDR3 in amino acids: CSVGDRYMNGEAFF. The CDR3 nucleotides are TGCAGCGTTGGGGACAGGTACATGAACGGTGAAGCTTTCTTT. Together with reference TRBV29-1 and TRBJ1-1, the CDR3 gives the full variable domain: SAVISQKPSRDICQRGTSLTIQCQVDSQVTMMFWYRQQPGQSLTLIATANQGSEATYESGFVIDKFPISRPNLTFSTLTVSNMSPEDSSIYLCSVGDRYMNGEAFFGQGTRLTVV.

The J gene is TRBJ2-5, the V gene TRBV5-1; a weak D match, TRBD2 (6 bases). V lost 0 bases, J lost 0 bases, and 9 bases lay in between. The length of the CDR3 is 15 residues. Germline-derived CDR1 and CDR2 are SGHRS and YFSETQ. The CDR3 region is CASSLAGLYQETQYF. The CDR3 bases are TGCGCCAGCAGCTTGGCCGGACTATACCAAGAGACCCAGTACTTC.

The rearrangement uses TRBV30 and TRBJ2-2; 9 bases line up with TRBD1. V was pared by 5 bases and J by 4 bases, with 8 bases of the junction left unmatched. Germline V gene lookup returns CDR1 GTSNPN and CDR2 SVGIG (reference sequence). This CDR3 spans 15 amino acids. Here the CDR3 reads CAWVVRDRVTGELFF. The CDR3 nucleotides are TGTGCCTGGGTAGTACGGGACAGGGTCACCGGGGAGCTGTTTTTT.

The V and J genes are TRBV6-5 and TRBJ2-2; 10 bases align to TRBD1. The CDR3 is 16 amino acids. The trim removed 4 bases at V and 5 bases at J, leaving 7 bases unmatched. From germline, CDR1 is MNHEY and CDR2 SVGAGI. In nucleotides, the CDR3 is TGTGCCAGCAGTTTCTCGGGACAGGGGTTGACCGGGGAGCTGTTTTTT. Residues: CASSFSGQGLTGELFF.

DNA of the CDR3: TGTGCCAGCAGGGACCCGGGACAGGGAGTTTTTAATGAGCAGTTCTTC. This encodes CASRDPGQGVFNEQFF. The chain couples TRBV27 to TRBJ2-1; TRBD1 agrees at 9 bases. Germline lookup yields CDR1 MNHEY and CDR2 SMNVEV (reference sequence). Trimming cost V 6 bases and J 7 bases; bases outside gene matches: 13. There are 16 residues in the CDR3.